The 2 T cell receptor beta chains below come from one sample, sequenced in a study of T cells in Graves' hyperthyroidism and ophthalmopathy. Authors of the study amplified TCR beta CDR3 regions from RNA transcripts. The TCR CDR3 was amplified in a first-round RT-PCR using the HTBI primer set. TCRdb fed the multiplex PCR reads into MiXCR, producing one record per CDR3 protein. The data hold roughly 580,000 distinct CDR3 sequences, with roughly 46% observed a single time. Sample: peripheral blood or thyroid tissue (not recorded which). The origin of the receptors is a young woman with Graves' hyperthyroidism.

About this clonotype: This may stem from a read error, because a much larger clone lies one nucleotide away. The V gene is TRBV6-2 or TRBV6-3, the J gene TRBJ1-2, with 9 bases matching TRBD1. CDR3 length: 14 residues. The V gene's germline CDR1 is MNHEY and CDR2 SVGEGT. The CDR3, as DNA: TGTGCCATCAGTTACGACAGGGGGGACTATGGCTACACCTTC. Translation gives CAISYDRGDYGYTF.

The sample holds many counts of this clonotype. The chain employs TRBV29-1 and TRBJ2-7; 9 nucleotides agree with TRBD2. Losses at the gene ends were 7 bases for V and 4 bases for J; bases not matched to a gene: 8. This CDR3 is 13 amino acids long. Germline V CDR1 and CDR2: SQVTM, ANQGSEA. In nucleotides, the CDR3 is TGCAGCGCCCTCAGCGGGAGGTCATACGAGCAGTACTTC. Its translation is CSALSGRSYEQYF.